This T cell receptor (beta chain) is from a study of radiation and T cells in renal cell carcinoma. Overall study results and limits: Top tumor clonotypes rose in blood 2 weeks post-radiation, then contracted.

Clones were read by immunoSEQ multiplex PCR, and TCRdb kept only the in-frame ones, dropping some. The sample carries 130,000 to 150,000 clones, about nine tenths recorded once. Time point defined: baseline pretreatment blood. Treatment here: 15 Gy SBRT to primary tumor, nephrectomy 4 weeks later. This renal cell carcinoma was of the clear cell type. Germline V gene lookup returns CDR1 MNHEY and CDR2 SMNVEV (reference sequence). The CDR3 spans 14 residues. The V and J ends lost 4 bases and 6 bases respectively, with 12 bases between them. Details on this clone: The antigen is not known.

This material consisted of blood, taken from a patient whose treatment included radiotherapy and nephrectomy. The rearrangement joins TRBV27 to TRBJ2-2; D may be TRBD2 (5 bases). The receptor was isolated from a woman in her seventies with renal cell carcinoma. The CDR3 protein is CASSSLAGPGELFF. Written as DNA, the CDR3 is TGTGCCAGCAGTTCCCTAGCCGGGCCCGGGGAGCTGTTTTTT.